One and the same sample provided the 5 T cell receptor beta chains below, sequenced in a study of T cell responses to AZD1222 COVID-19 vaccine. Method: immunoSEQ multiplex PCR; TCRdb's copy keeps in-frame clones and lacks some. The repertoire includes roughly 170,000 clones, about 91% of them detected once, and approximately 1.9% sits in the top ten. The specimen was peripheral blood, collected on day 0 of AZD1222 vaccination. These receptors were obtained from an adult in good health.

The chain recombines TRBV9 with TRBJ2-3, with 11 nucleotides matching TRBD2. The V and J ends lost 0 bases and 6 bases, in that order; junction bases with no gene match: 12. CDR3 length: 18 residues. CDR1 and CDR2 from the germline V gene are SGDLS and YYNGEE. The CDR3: CASSVAVKGLAARDTQYF. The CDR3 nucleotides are TGTGCCAGCAGCGTAGCAGTGAAGGGACTAGCGGCGAGGGATACGCAGTATTTT.

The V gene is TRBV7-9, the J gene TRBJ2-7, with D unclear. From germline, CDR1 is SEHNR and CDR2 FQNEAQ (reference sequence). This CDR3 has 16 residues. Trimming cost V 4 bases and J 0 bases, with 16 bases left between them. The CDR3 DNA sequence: TGTGCCAGCAGCTCCTCCTGGGCCTCAAACTCCTACGAGCAGTACTTC. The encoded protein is CASSSSWASNSYEQYF.

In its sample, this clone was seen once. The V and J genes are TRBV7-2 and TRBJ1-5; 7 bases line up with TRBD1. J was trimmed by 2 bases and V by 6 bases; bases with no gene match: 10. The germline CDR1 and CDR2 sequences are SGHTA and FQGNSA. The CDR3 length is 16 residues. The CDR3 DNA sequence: TGTGCCAGCAGATTCATACAGGGGACAGGCAATCAGCCCCAGCATTTT. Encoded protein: CASRFIQGTGNQPQHF.

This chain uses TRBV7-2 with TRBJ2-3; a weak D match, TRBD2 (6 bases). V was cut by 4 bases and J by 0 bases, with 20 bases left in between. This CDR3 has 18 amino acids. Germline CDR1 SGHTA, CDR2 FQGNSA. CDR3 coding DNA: TGTGCCAGCAGCTCCGGGACTGCCGATTTAATGAGCACAGATACGCAGTATTTT. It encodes CASSSGTADLMSTDTQYF.

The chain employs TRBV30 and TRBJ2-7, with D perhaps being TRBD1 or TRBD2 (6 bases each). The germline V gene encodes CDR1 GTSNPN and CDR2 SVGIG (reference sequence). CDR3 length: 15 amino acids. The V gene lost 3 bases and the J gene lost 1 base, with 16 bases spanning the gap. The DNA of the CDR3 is TGTGCCTGGAGCCTAGGGCAGGGGAGGTCCTACGAGCAGTACTTC. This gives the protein CAWSLGQGRSYEQYF.